Presented here are 20 T cell receptor beta chains from one specimen sequenced in a study of T cell responses to AZD1222 COVID-19 vaccine (dated by TCRdb to the early 2020s). Library prep was done by the immunoSEQ multiplex PCR assay. The table comes from immuneACCESS by way of TCRdb, which keeps in-frame sequences with V and J called. Part of the clones is missing from these tables; in studies checked, under half for an unresolved V gene and the rest for unknown reasons. The sample table contains about 110,000 clones; only one count was recorded for around 90% of them. Of the sample, around 13% is held by the ten largest clones. The time point label corresponds to: baseline before first vaccination. Per the publication, the treatment or condition label means: meningococcal conjugate vaccine given as trial control. This material consisted of peripheral blood, taken on day 0 of MenACWY control vaccination. The receptor source for this set is an adult in good health.

The chain couples TRBV5-1 to TRBJ1-4; TRBD1 agrees at 10 bases. Germline V gene lookup returns CDR1 SGHRS and CDR2 YFSETQ. The junction had 3 bases not matched to a gene; V was cut back by 4 bases and J by 0 bases. The CDR3 has 16 amino acids. CDR3 coding DNA: TGCGCCAGCAGCCTAGGACAGGGGGCAACTAATGAAAAACTGTTTTTT. It encodes CASSLGQGATNEKLFF.

J is TRBJ1-5 and V is TRBV15; 7 nucleotides match TRBD1. The CDR3 is 16 amino acids. In germline, CDR1 is LNHNV, CDR2 YYDKDF (reference sequence). The V and J ends lost 0 bases and 4 bases, in that order; junction bases with no gene match: 6. The CDR3 sequence: CATSRDRQGVNQPQHF. The CDR3 DNA reads TGTGCCACCAGCAGAGATCGTCAGGGGGTGAATCAGCCCCAGCATTTT.

The sample holds a few counts of this clone. The chain has TRBV5-4 and TRBJ2-5, with a tentative D call TRBD2 (6 bases). The CDR3 totals 12 residues. V gave up 5 bases and J gave up 2 bases, with 7 bases separating them. The germline V gene has CDR1 SGHNT and CDR2 YYREEE (reference sequence). DNA of the CDR3: TGTGCCAGCAGGGAGGGGCAAGAGACCCAGTACTTC. This translates into CASREGQETQYF.

The genes are TRBV6-1 and TRBJ1-4; D is unresolved. CDR3 size: 11 residues. Germline V gives CDR1 MNHNS, CDR2 SASEGT. Trimming removed 5 bases at V and 8 bases at J, with 6 bases between. Written as DNA, the CDR3 is TGTGCCAGCAGTTATAGAGAAAAACTGTTTTTT. It yields the protein CASSYREKLFF.

This chain links TRBV2 with TRBJ2-7; TRBD1 matches at 9 bases. CDR1 is SNHLY, CDR2 FYNNEI, per germline. Unmatched junction bases numbered 7, after V lost 6 bases and J lost 7 bases. The CDR3 sequence is 13 residues long. The CDR3 here is CASSGTGFREQYF. In nucleotides, the CDR3 is TGTGCCAGCAGCGGGACAGGGTTCCGGGAGCAGTACTTC.

The chain joins TRBV28 to TRBJ1-5; TRBD1 agrees at 7 bases. The germline gives CDR1 MDHEN, CDR2 SYDVKM. The V and J ends lost 7 bases and 4 bases, in that order; junction bases with no gene match: 7. This CDR3 spans 14 amino acids. Here the CDR3 DNA reads TGTGCCAGCACAAACAGGGGAATAAATCAGCCCCAGCATTTT. Translation: CASTNRGINQPQHF.

The chain couples TRBV7-8 to TRBJ1-6, with a tentative D call TRBD1 (5 bases). V was cut by 1 base and J by 9 bases, with 19 bases left in between. The germline V gene has CDR1 SGHVS and CDR2 FQNEAQ. The CDR3 runs 17 residues. The CDR3 loop is CASSLVWGRDVRSPLHF. DNA of the CDR3: TGTGCCAGCAGCTTAGTCTGGGGCAGGGATGTTCGTTCACCCCTCCACTTT.

This clone appeared once. The chain recombines TRBV9 with TRBJ2-7; weak D call: TRBD2 (7 bases). Germline CDR1 SGDLS, CDR2 YYNGEE. V was pared by 4 bases and J by 4 bases, with 21 bases between. The CDR3 extends over 16 amino acids. Here the CDR3 DNA reads TGTGCCAGCAGCCCCCAGGGGTTAGCGGGTATGTACGAGCAGTACTTC. It yields the protein CASSPQGLAGMYEQYF.

The chain joins TRBV7-2 to TRBJ2-2, with 10 bases identical to TRBD1. The CDR3 loop spans 17 amino acids. V lost 5 bases and J lost 1; bases outside the gene matches: 7. Germline CDR1 reads SGHTA; CDR2 reads FQGNSA. The CDR3 here is CASSKSTGGRNTGELFF. The CDR3 region has the DNA TGTGCCAGCAGCAAATCGACAGGGGGCAGGAACACCGGGGAGCTGTTTTTT.

The chain combines TRBV5-4 with TRBJ1-6; no clear D gene. The V and J ends lost 0 bases and 8 bases respectively, with 3 bases between them. Germline-derived CDR1 and CDR2 are SGHNT and YYREEE (reference sequence). There are 12 residues in the CDR3. The CDR3 DNA reads as TGTGCCAGCAGCTTGGATTATTCACCCCTCCACTTT. Translating it yields CASSLDYSPLHF. Full variable domain (rest looked up from reference TRBV5-4 and TRBJ1-6): ETGVTQSPTHLIKTRGQQVTLRCSSQSGHNTVSWYQQALGQGPQFIFQYYREEENGRGNFPPRFSGLQFPNYSSELNVNALELDDSALYLCASSLDYSPLHFGNGTRLTVT.

The chain couples TRBV5-4 to TRBJ2-5; TRBD2 might be the D (5 bases). The CDR3 is 17 amino acids. V was trimmed by 4 bases and J by 3 bases, leaving 22 bases between them. Germline V CDR1 and CDR2: SGHNT, YYREEE (reference sequence). The CDR3 DNA is TGTGCCAGCAGCCCCCCGTCGGGCTTAAGGGAGAAAGAGACCCAGTACTTC. Encoded protein: CASSPPSGLREKETQYF.

V usage is TRBV28 and J usage is TRBJ1-2; no firm D call. The V end was cut by 1 base, the J end by 6 bases, with 9 bases between. Germline V gene sequence: CDR1 MDHEN, CDR2 SYDVKM. CDR3 length: 13 amino acids. DNA for the CDR3: TGTGCCAGCAGTTTATTGGACGGCAATGGCTACACCTTC. Its protein product is CASSLLDGNGYTF.

The rearrangement links TRBV2 to TRBJ1-6, with D perhaps TRBD1 (5 bases). V lost 7 bases, J lost 8 bases, and 18 bases lay in between. The CDR3 contains 15 residues. Per the germline V gene, CDR1 is SNHLY and CDR2 is FYNNEI. Written as DNA, the CDR3 is TGTGCCAGCACAGAGCGGGGGTTTCGGGATTCACCCCTCCACTTT. It codes for CASTERGFRDSPLHF.

This chain joins TRBV5-5 and TRBJ2-5, with TRBD2 matching over 7 bases. This CDR3 contains 15 residues. J lost 2 bases, V lost 5 bases, and 9 bases had no gene match. Germline CDR1 reads SGHKS; CDR2 reads YYEKEE (reference sequence). Here the CDR3 reads CASRTRGDGQETQYF. In nucleotides, the CDR3 is TGTGCCAGCAGAACACGGGGGGATGGTCAAGAGACCCAGTACTTC.

The chain recombines TRBV15 with TRBJ1-4, with D perhaps TRBD1 (5 bases). This CDR3 spans 16 amino acids. The germline gives CDR1 LNHNV, CDR2 YYDKDF (reference sequence). V dropped 1 base and J dropped 7 bases, with 16 bases sitting between them. CDR3 nucleotides: TGTGCCACCAGCAGAGCTGGGTGGGGGTCGGGTGAAAAACTGTTTTTT. Translation gives CATSRAGWGSGEKLFF.

The V and J genes are TRBV4-1 and TRBJ2-2; D may match TRBD1 or TRBD2 (5 bases each). Germline V lookup: CDR1 MGHRA, CDR2 YSYEKL. CDR3 length: 15 residues. V lost 4 bases and J lost 4, with 13 bases in between. The CDR3 is CASSPRNGATGELFF. In DNA, the CDR3 is TGCGCCAGCAGCCCTCGGAACGGGGCCACCGGGGAGCTGTTTTTT.

The chain joins TRBV5-1 to TRBJ1-2, with 9 bases identical to TRBD1. Per germline, CDR1 SGHRS and CDR2 YFSETQ. V dropped 1 base and J dropped 4; count of bases not matched to a gene: 8. The CDR3 is made up of 16 amino acids. The CDR3, as DNA: TGCGCCAGCAGCTTGACCCCGGGACAGGGTATCTATGGCTACACCTTC. Its translation is CASSLTPGQGIYGYTF.

This clone was counted only a few times. This rearrangement joins TRBV7-3 to TRBJ1-1; D ambiguous. The CDR3 totals 14 residues. Germline V gene sequence: CDR1 SGHTA, CDR2 FQGTGA. V was trimmed by 1 base and J by 0 bases, leaving 6 bases between them. CDR3 coding DNA: TGTGCCAGCAGCTTAATGGGTATGAACACTGAAGCTTTCTTT. Its protein product is CASSLMGMNTEAFF.

This clone has a single count. The rearrangement uses TRBV28 and TRBJ1-1, with a possible D match to TRBD1 (6 bases). This CDR3 has 15 amino acids. Trimming took 2 bases from V and 0 from J, leaving 10 bases between them. In germline, CDR1 is MDHEN, CDR2 SYDVKM. The CDR3 region is CASSLIRGMNTEAFF. DNA of the CDR3: TGTGCCAGCAGTTTAATCAGGGGCATGAACACTGAAGCTTTCTTT.

This chain connects TRBV24-1 to TRBJ1-1; D remains unclear. The CDR3 has 13 residues. V dropped 5 bases and J dropped 0 bases, with 6 bases sitting between them. Per the germline V gene, CDR1 is KGHDR and CDR2 is SFDVKD. The CDR3 DNA reads as TGTGCCACCAGTGCAGGCATGAACACTGAAGCTTTCTTT. This gives the protein CATSAGMNTEAFF.